The subject of this entry is one T cell receptor beta chain. This may stem from a read error, because a much larger clone lies one nucleotide away. This sample stems from a study of response to subunit inactivated influenza vaccine. Trimming removed 9 bases at V and 5 bases at J, with 23 bases between. The germline V gene encodes CDR1 SNHLY and CDR2 FYNNEI. CDR3 length: 15 amino acids. From the RT-PCR reads, TCRdb called clonotypes with MiXCR, one entry per CDR3 protein. The sample shows hundreds of thousands of distinct CDR3 sequences, 11% of them seen only once. The same sample was also studied in work on T cells expressing NK-cell markers. That paper states: It was by 5'RACE template switching with UMIs that TCR beta cDNA was made. From sorted CD3+CD56+NKG2C+, CD3+CD56+NKG2C- and CD3+CD56-NKG2C+ T cells came the TCR beta repertoires. In more than 5 donors, dominant CD3+CD56+NKG2C+ clonotypes ranked among the top 10 CD8+ clonotypes.

The specimen was PBMCs from blood, collected on the day of vaccination. This TCR was recovered from a man in his fifties or sixties who received an inactivated influenza vaccine. The chain employs TRBV2 and TRBJ2-7; TRBD1 is a possible D gene (5 bases). Here the CDR3 DNA reads TGTGCCAGTACCCAGGGCCCCCTCCCTCCCGACGAGCAGTACTTC. Amino acid sequence: CASTQGPLPPDEQYF.